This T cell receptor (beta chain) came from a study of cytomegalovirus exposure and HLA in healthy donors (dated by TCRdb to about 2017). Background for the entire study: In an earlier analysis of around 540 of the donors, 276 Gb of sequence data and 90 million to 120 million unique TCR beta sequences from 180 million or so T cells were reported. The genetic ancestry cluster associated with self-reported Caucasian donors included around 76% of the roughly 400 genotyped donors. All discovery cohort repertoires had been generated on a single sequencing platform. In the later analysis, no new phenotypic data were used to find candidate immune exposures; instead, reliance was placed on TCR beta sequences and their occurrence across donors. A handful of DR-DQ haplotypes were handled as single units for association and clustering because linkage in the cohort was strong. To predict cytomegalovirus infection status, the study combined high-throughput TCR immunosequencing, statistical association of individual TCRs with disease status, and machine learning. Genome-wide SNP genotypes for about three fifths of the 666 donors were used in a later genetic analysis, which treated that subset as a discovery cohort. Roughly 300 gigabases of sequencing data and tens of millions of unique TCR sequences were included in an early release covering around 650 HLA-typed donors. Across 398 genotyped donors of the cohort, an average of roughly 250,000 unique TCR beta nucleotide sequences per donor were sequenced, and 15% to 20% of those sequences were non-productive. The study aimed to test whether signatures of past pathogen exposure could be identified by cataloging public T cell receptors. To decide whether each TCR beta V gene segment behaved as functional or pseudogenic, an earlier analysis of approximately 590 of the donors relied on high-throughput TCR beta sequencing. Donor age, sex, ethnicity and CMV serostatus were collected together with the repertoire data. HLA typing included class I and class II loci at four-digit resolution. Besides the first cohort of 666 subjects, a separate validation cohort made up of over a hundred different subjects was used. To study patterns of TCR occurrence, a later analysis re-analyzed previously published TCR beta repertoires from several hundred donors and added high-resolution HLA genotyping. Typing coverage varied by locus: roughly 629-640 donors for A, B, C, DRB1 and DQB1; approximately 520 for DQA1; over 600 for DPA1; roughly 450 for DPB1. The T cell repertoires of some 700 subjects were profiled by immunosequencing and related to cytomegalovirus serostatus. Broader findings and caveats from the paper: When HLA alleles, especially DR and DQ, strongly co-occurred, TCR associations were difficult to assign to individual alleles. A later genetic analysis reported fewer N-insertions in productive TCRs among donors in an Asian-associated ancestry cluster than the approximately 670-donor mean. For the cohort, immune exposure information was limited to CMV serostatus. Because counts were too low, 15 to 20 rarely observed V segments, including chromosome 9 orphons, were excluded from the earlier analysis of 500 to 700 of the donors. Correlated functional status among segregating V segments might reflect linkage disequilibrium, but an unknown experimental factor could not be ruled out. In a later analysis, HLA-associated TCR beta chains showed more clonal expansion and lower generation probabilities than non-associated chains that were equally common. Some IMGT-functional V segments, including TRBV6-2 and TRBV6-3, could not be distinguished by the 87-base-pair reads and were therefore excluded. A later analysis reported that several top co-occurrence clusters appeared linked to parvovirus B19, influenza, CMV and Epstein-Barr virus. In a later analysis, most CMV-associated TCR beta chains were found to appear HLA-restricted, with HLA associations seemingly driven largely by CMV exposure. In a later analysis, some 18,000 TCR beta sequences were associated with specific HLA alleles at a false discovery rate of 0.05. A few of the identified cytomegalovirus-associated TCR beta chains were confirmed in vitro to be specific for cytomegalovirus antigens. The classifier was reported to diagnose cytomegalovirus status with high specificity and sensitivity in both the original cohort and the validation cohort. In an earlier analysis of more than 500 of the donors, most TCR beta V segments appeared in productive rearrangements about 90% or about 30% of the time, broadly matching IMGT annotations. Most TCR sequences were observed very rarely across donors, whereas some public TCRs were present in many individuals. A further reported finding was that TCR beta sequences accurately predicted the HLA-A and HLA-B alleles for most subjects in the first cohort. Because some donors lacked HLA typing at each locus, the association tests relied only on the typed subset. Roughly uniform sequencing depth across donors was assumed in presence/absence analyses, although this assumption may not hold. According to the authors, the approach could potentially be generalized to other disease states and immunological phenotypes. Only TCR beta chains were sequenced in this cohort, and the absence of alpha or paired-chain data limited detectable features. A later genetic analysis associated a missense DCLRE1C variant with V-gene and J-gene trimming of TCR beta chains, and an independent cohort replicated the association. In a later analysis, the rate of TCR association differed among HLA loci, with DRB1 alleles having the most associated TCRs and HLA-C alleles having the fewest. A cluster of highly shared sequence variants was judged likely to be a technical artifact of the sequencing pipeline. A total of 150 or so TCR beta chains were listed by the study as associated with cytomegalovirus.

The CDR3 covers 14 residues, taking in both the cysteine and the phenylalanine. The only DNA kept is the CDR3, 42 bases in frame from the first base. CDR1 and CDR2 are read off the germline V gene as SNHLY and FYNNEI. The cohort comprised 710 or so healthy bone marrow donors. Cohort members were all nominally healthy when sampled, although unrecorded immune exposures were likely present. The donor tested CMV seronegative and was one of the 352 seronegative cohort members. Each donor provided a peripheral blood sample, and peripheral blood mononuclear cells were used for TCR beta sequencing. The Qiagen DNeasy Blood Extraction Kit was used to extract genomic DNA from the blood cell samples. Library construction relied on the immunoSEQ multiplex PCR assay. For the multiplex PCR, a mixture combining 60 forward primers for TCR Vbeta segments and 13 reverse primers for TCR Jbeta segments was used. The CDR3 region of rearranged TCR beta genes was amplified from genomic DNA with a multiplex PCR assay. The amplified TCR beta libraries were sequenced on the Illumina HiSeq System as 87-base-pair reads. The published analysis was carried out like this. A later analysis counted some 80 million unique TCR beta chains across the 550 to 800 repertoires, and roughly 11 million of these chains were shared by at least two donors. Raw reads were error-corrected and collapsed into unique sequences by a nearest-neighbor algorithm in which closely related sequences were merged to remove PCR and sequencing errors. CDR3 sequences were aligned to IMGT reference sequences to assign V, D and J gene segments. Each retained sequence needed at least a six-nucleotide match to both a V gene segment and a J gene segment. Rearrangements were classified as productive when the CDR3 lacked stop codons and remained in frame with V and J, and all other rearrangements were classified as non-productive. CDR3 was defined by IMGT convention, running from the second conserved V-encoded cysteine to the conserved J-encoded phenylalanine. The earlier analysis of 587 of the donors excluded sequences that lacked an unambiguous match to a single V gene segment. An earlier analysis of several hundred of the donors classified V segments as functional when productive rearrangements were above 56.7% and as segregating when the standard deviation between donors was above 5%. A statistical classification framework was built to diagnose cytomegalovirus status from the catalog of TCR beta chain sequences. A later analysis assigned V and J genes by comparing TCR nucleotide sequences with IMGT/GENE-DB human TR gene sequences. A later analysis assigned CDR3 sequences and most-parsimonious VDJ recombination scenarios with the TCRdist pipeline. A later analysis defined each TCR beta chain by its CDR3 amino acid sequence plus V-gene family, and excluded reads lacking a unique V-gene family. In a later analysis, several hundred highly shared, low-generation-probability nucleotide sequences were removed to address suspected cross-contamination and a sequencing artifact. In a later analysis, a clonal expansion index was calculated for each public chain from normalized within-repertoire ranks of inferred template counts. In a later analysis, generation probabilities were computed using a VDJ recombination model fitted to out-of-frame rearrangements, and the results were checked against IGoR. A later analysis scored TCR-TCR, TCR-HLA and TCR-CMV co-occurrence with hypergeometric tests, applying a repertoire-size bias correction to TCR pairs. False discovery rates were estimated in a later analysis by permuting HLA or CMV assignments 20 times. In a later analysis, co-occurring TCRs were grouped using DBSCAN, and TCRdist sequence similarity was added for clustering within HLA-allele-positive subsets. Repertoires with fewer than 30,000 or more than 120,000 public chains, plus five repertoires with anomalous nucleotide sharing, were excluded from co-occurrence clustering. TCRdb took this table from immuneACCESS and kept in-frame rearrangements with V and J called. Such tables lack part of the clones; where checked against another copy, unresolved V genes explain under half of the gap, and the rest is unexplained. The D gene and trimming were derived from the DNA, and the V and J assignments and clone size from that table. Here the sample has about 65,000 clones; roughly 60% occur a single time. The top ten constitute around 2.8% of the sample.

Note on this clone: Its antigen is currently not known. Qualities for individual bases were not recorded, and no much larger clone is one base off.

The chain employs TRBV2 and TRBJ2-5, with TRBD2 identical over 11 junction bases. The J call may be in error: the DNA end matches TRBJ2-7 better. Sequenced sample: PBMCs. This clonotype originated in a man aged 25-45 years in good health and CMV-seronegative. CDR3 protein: CASSETSGMYEQYF. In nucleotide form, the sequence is TGTGCCAGCAGTGAGACTAGCGGGATGTACGAGCAGTACTTC.